This TCR beta chain is from a study of control samples from healthy donors and cancer patients. Profiled with immunoSEQ multiplex PCR; TCRdb holds only in-frame clones, not every one. The repertoire has around 83,000 clones, more than 85% of them found once; the top ten carry around 1.3%. This clone has just one count. Germline values: CDR1 SGHAT, CDR2 FQNNGV. This CDR3 comprises 14 residues. The V and J ends lost 8 bases and 2 bases respectively, with 15 bases between them. The chain recombines TRBV11-2 with TRBJ2-5, with D possibly TRBD1 on 6 matching bases. The source material was PBMCs. The source of this sequence is a woman aged 40-49 years with lung cancer. CDR3 in amino acids: CASGVQGMQETQYF. CDR3 in DNA: TGTGCCAGCGGGGTACAGGGTATGCAAGAGACCCAGTACTTC.